The 25 T cell receptor beta chains reported below all come from one sample, sequenced in a study of blood T cell repertoires in COVID-19. The assay was immunoSEQ multiplex PCR, and TCRdb's table has in-frame clones only and misses some. The sample holds 150,000 or so clones; approximately 90% are singletons and the top ten take roughly 2.3%. What was sequenced was peripheral blood. Every receptor here comes from a man aged 18 to 30 with acute or convalescent COVID-19.

The V gene is TRBV5-5, the J gene TRBJ2-1, with 7 bases lining up with TRBD1. Germline assignment: CDR1 SGHKS and CDR2 YYEKEE (reference sequence). This CDR3 is 16 amino acids long. V lost 2 bases to trimming and J lost 5 bases; unmatched junction nucleotides: 10. CDR3 region: CASSLDRAPYDNEQFF. In DNA, the CDR3 is TGTGCCAGCAGCTTAGACAGGGCTCCTTACGACAATGAGCAGTTCTTC.

Remarks on this clone: Other DNA sequences in the sample encode the same CDR3. The chain combines TRBV29-1 with TRBJ2-1, with TRBD2 as a possible D gene (5 bases). Trimming removed 0 bases from V and 9 bases from J, with 18 bases in between. This CDR3 is built from 15 residues. CDR1 is SQVTM, CDR2 ANQGSEA, per germline. DNA for the CDR3: TGCAGCGTTGAAGATCGAGTAGCGCCTGTAGCTGAGCAGTTCTTC. It codes for CSVEDRVAPVAEQFF.

This chain joins TRBV5-1 and TRBJ1-2; D is undetermined. With 5 bases removed from V and 6 bases from J, the gap between germline ends came to 11 bases. This CDR3 is 12 amino acids long. Germline V gene data show CDR1 as SGHRS and CDR2 as YFSETQ. CDR3 coding DNA: TGCGCCAGCAGTTTCCCGGGGAATGGCTACACCTTC. It specifies CASSFPGNGYTF.

The gene calls are TRBV7-8 and TRBJ2-2; 8 bases match TRBD1. CDR3 length: 18 amino acids. Germline values: CDR1 SGHVS, CDR2 FQNEAQ. V lost 1 base and J lost 1; bases outside the gene matches: 8. The CDR3 sequence is CASSLVRLGQVNTGELFF. In nucleotides, the CDR3 is TGTGCCAGCAGCTTAGTGAGATTGGGACAGGTGAACACCGGGGAGCTGTTTTTT.

The gene calls are TRBV7-9 and TRBJ2-7; D is undetermined. The germline V gene encodes CDR1 SEHNR and CDR2 FQNEAQ (reference sequence). The CDR3 is 13 residues long. V gave up 3 bases and J gave up 5 bases, with 11 bases separating them. For the CDR3, the DNA is TGTGCCAGCAGCTTCGCAACAATCCACGAGCAGTACTTC. This encodes CASSFATIHEQYF.

The chain joins TRBV18 to TRBJ1-2, with a possible D match to TRBD1 (5 bases). With 3 bases removed from V and 6 bases from J, the gap between germline ends came to 8 bases. This CDR3 is built from 12 residues. CDR1 KGHSH and CDR2 LQKENI come from the germline V gene. The CDR3 DNA sequence: TGTGCCAGCTCACCGGGAGGGGATGGCTACACCTTC. It codes for CASSPGGDGYTF.

This chain connects TRBV5-1 to TRBJ1-6; 7 bases agree with TRBD1. With V trimmed by 4 bases and J by 10 bases, 5 bases remained unmatched. Germline CDR1 and CDR2: SGHRS and YFSETQ. The CDR3 spans 13 residues. DNA for the CDR3: TGCGCCAGCAGCCCGGGACAGTCATCACCCCTCCACTTT. Protein product: CASSPGQSSPLHF.

The gene calls are TRBV11-2 and TRBJ1-2; D uncertain. Germline V gene lookup returns CDR1 SGHAT and CDR2 FQNNGV. Trimming took off 5 bases at V and 0 bases at J, with 7 bases between the two ends. CDR3 length: 13 amino acids. The CDR3 reads CASSLTANYGYTF. In nucleotides, the CDR3 is TGTGCCAGCAGCCTAACGGCTAACTATGGCTACACCTTC.

This clone came up once. CDR3 sequence: CASSQDRANSPLHF. Here the CDR3 DNA reads TGTGCCAGCAGCCAAGACAGGGCAAATTCACCCCTCCACTTT. The chain uses TRBV4-2 and TRBJ1-6; possibly TRBD1 for D (5 bases). This CDR3 spans 14 amino acids. CDR1 and CDR2 (germline): LGHNA, YNFKEQ. Between the trimmed V and J ends, which lost 0 bases and 7 bases, there was a span of 7 bases.

The chain uses TRBV11-2 and TRBJ2-7, with 9 positions matching TRBD1. With V trimmed by 1 base and J by 2 bases, 3 bases remained unmatched. The CDR3 is 15 amino acids. Per germline, CDR1 SGHAT and CDR2 FQNNGV. The CDR3 spells CASSLGTGVTYEQYF. CDR3 coding DNA: TGTGCCAGCAGCTTAGGGACAGGGGTCACCTACGAGCAGTACTTC.

V gene TRBV11-2 combines with J gene TRBJ1-2; 10 bases match TRBD1. V was pared by 5 bases and J by 8 bases, with 14 bases of the junction left unmatched. The CDR3 runs to 16 residues. Per germline, CDR1 SGHAT and CDR2 FQNNGV. CDR3 DNA sequence: TGTGCCAGCAGCACCGGGACAGGGGACGGGCTGCGGGGCTACACCTTC. It encodes CASSTGTGDGLRGYTF.

The chain is built from TRBV4-1 and TRBJ2-5; 8 bases match TRBD2. Per the germline V gene, CDR1 is MGHRA and CDR2 is YSYEKL. The CDR3 sequence is 15 residues long. The J segment lost 4 bases and the V segment lost 3 bases, leaving 7 bases of the junction unmatched. DNA for the CDR3: TGCGCCAGCAGCCAGGGAGCGGGGGCCCCAGAGACCCAGTACTTC. Amino acid sequence: CASSQGAGAPETQYF.

V is TRBV9 and J is TRBJ2-1; 11 positions match TRBD2. Germline V gene data show CDR1 as SGDLS and CDR2 as YYNGEE. CDR3 length equals 16 residues. With 4 bases clipped from V and 4 bases from J, the junction kept 7 bases outside the gene matches. DNA for the CDR3: TGTGCCAGCAGCCCCGAACGACTAGCGGGGTACAATGAGCAGTTCTTC. Its translation: CASSPERLAGYNEQFF.

This rearrangement joins TRBV19 to TRBJ2-2, with 11 bases fitting TRBD2. This CDR3 is built from 18 residues. Germline V CDR1 and CDR2: LNHDA, SQIVND (reference sequence). V shed 7 bases and J 6 bases; nucleotides not matched to a gene: 16. The DNA of the CDR3 is TGTGCCAGTACCGGACAGGGTTTTACTAGCGGGAGCCCCGGGGAGCTGTTTTTT. Translation: CASTGQGFTSGSPGELFF.

The chain joins TRBV4-1 to TRBJ1-2; a possible D gene is TRBD1 (6 bases). Trimming cost V 0 bases and J 8 bases, with 25 bases left between them. The CDR3 has 18 residues. CDR1 is MGHRA, CDR2 YSYEKL, per germline. The CDR3 DNA sequence: TGCGCCAGCAGCCAAGATTCCTCCGGTCCCAGGGGCGCCGGGGGCTACACCTTC. Residues: CASSQDSSGPRGAGGYTF.

The chain couples TRBV11-2 to TRBJ2-1; 11 nucleotides match TRBD2. The V and J ends lost 5 bases and 10 bases, in that order; junction bases with no gene match: 19. Germline values: CDR1 SGHAT, CDR2 FQNNGV. The CDR3 runs to 18 residues. The CDR3 reads CASSITQLAGGVHGEQFF. The CDR3 DNA reads as TGTGCCAGCAGCATAACCCAGCTAGCGGGAGGAGTTCATGGAGAGCAGTTCTTC. The variable domain in full, with the rest retrieved from reference TRBV11-2 and TRBJ2-1, is EAGVAQSPRYKIIEKRQSVAFWCNPISGHATLYWYQQILGQGPKLLIQFQNNGVVDDSQLPKDRFSAERLKGVDSTLKIQPAKLEDSAVYLCASSITQLAGGVHGEQFFGPGTRLTVL.

The gene calls are TRBV30 and TRBJ1-5; 7 bases line up with TRBD1. The CDR3 sequence is 15 residues long. The J segment lost 4 bases and the V segment lost 0 bases, leaving 6 bases of the junction unmatched. The germline V gene encodes CDR1 GTSNPN and CDR2 SVGIG (reference sequence). In nucleotides, the CDR3 is TGTGCCTGGAGTGTGGGGCAGGGGGGAAATCAGCCCCAGCATTTT. Translating it yields CAWSVGQGGNQPQHF.

DNA of the CDR3: TGTGCCAGCAGTCCACAGGGGGAGGAACAGCCCCAGCATTTT. Translated: CASSPQGEEQPQHF. The chain joins TRBV6-6 to TRBJ1-5; 8 bases align to TRBD1. Germline CDR1 and CDR2: MNHNY and SVGAGI (reference sequence). CDR3 length equals 14 residues. V lost 5 bases and J lost 7; bases outside the gene matches: 7.

V and J are TRBV7-8 and TRBJ1-5, with unresolved D. The CDR3 sequence is 13 residues long. The V gene lost 2 bases and the J gene lost 8 bases, with 10 bases spanning the gap. Per germline, CDR1 SGHVS and CDR2 FQNEAQ. The CDR3 is CASSLNGQKPQHF. CDR3 nucleotide sequence: TGTGCCAGCAGCTTAAACGGTCAAAAGCCCCAGCATTTT.

The chain couples TRBV7-9 to TRBJ2-1; 12 bases fit TRBD2. With V trimmed by 2 bases and J by 0 bases, 5 bases remained unmatched. The CDR3 runs to 18 residues. CDR1 is SEHNR, CDR2 FQNEAQ, per germline (reference sequence). The CDR3 region has the DNA TGTGCCAGCAGCTTACTAGCGGGAGGGATGAGCTCCTACAATGAGCAGTTCTTC. Residues: CASSLLAGGMSSYNEQFF.

The chain uses TRBV2 and TRBJ1-2, with D possibly TRBD1 on 5 matching bases. Germline V CDR1 and CDR2: SNHLY, FYNNEI. The CDR3 loop spans 14 amino acids. Trimming removed 4 bases at V and 3 bases at J, with 12 bases between. The CDR3 spells CASSGGRIYYGYTF. Here the CDR3 DNA reads TGTGCCAGCAGTGGGGGCAGGATCTACTATGGCTACACCTTC.

V is TRBV14 and J is TRBJ2-5; D is possibly TRBD2 (5 bases). This CDR3 is 15 amino acids long. Germline V CDR1 and CDR2: SGHDN, FVKESK. Trimming stripped 2 bases from V and 7 bases from J, with 17 bases between. Here the CDR3 reads CASSQYVASIATQYF. In DNA form, the CDR3 reads TGTGCCAGCAGCCAATACGTGGCTAGCATCGCGACCCAGTACTTC.

This chain connects TRBV3-1 (or the pseudogene TRBV3-2) to TRBJ1-5; possible D gene TRBD1, 5 bases. The V and J ends lost 3 bases and 2 bases respectively, with 17 bases between them. Germline V lookup: CDR1 LGHDT, CDR2 YNNKEL (reference sequence). This CDR3 contains 17 residues. Here the CDR3 reads CASSQESQGYGNQPQHF. The CDR3 nucleotides read TGTGCCAGCAGCCAGGAAAGCCAGGGTTATGGCAATCAGCCCCAGCATTTT.

The chain links TRBV18 to TRBJ2-5; tentatively, D is TRBD2 (6 bases). The length of the CDR3 is 15 residues. The V end was cut by 2 bases, the J end by 3 bases, with 13 bases between. CDR1 is KGHSH and CDR2 is LQKENI in the germline V gene. The CDR3, as DNA: TGTGCCAGCTCACCAGGAGGGACCAACAAAGAGACCCAGTACTTC. Amino acids: CASSPGGTNKETQYF.

The CDR3 coding sequence is TGTGCCAGCAGCGTAGAGGGAGGGACTGTTGGCTACACCTTC. As protein: CASSVEGGTVGYTF. The gene calls are TRBV9 and TRBJ1-2, with a possible D match to TRBD1 (5 bases). The CDR3 runs to 14 residues. The germline V and J ends were trimmed by 0 bases and 7 bases, with 13 bases remaining between them. In germline, CDR1 is SGDLS, CDR2 YYNGEE. Full variable domain (remainder filled in from reference TRBV9 and TRBJ1-2): DSGVTQTPKHLITATGQRVTLRCSPRSGDLSVYWYQQSLDQGLQFLIQYYNGEERAKGNILERFSAQQFPDLHSELNLSSLELGDSALYFCASSVEGGTVGYTFGSGTRLTVV.